This T cell receptor (beta chain) was identified during a study of CD8+CD57+ T cells in acquired aplastic anemia. The wider study: Healthy donors averaged around 11 million reads for CD4+ cells.

This clonotype came up a few times. Its antigen is not known. With 6 bases removed from V and 7 bases from J, the gap between germline ends came to 13 bases. The CDR3 consists of 14 residues. CDR1 and CDR2 from the germline V gene are SNHLY and FYNNEI. General study results and limits: The study identified almost 30 CD8+ CDR3 sequences shared by patients and controls.

Profiles of TCR beta VDJ and CDR3 were generated from a genomic DNA template. Via MiXCR, TCRdb re-called the reads, giving one row per CDR3 protein. The data contain 98,000 or so distinct CDR3 sequences, 51% of them seen just once; the ten biggest clones take up around a third. The sample taken for sequencing was sorted CD4+, CD8+, or CD8+CD57+ T cells (not recorded which) from PBMCs. This TCR came from a human donor in good health, serving as a control. The V gene is TRBV2, the J gene TRBJ1-6, with a weak D call TRBD1 (5 bases). The CDR3: CASRGDFPNSPLHF. CDR3 DNA: TGTGCCAGCAGGGGGGACTTTCCCAATTCACCCCTCCACTTT.